This T cell receptor beta chain was retrieved from a study of T cells in localized non-small cell lung cancer. Trimming shortened V by 0 bases and J by 10 bases, and 10 bases separated the two germline ends. The CDR3 consists of 13 residues. CDR1 and CDR2 from the germline V gene are SGHTA and FQGTGA. Measured with immunoSEQ multiplex PCR; TCRdb has only the in-frame clones, and not every one. The profile covers around 130,000 clones, with about 90% appearing a single time and around 1.5% taken by the ten largest. The sample holds a few counts of this clone. The receptor was derived from a female donor over 55 with stage I lung adenocarcinoma. Source: peripheral blood, taken before any cancer treatment. J is TRBJ2-1 and V is TRBV7-3; D remains unclear. The CDR3 bases are TGTGCCAGCAGCTTAACGGTAGCTGGCGAGCAGTTCTTC. Translation gives CASSLTVAGEQFF.